The 21 T cell receptor delta chains reported below all come from one sample, sequenced in a study of gamma-delta T cells after stem cell transplantation. TCRdb reanalysed the RT-PCR reads with CATT. The sample includes 11,000 or so delta-chain clones, about two fifths of them seen just once. Sequenced input: gamma-delta T cells. Receptors were obtained from a human donor. It is not recorded whose cells these are; they may come from a transplant donor.

The V gene is TRDV3, the J gene TRDJ1; perhaps TRDD3 as D (5 bases). CDR1 is TVYSNPD and CDR2 is GDNSRS in the germline V gene (reference sequence). The CDR3 is made up of 15 amino acids. V was trimmed by 4 bases and J by 0 bases, leaving 18 bases between them. CDR3 loop: CACGWGGLYTDKLIF. The CDR3 coding sequence is TGTGCCTGTGGTTGGGGCGGGTTGTACACCGATAAACTCATCTTT.

This clone was recorded a few times. V gene TRDV1 combines with J gene TRDJ1; 11 bases line up with TRDD3. Germline trimming cut 4 bases from V and 0 bases from J; bases unmatched to any gene: 19. The CDR3 covers 21 residues. Per the germline V gene, CDR1 is TSWWSYY and CDR2 is QGS. CDR3 sequence (DNA): TGTGCTCTTGGGGGCTTACCTTCCTACGGGGTGGGGGATACGTACACCGATAAACTCATCTTT. It specifies CALGGLPSYGVGDTYTDKLIF.

This sequence joins TRDV2 and TRDJ3; perhaps TRDD3 as D (5 bases). The V and J ends lost 3 bases and 22 bases respectively, with 30 bases between them. Germline V gives CDR1 GEAIGNYY, CDR2 EKD. The CDR3 has 16 residues. The DNA for the CDR3 is TGTGCCTGTGACCACCTGAGCTGCTGGGACACCCACCATATCTTTTTC. It codes for CACDHLSCWDTHHIFF.

This clone was picked up a small number of times. Its ends do not fully match the called genes, so a read error is possible. V is TRDV2 and J is TRDJ3; 8 nucleotides match TRDD3. Germline assignment: CDR1 GEAIGNYY and CDR2 EKD. The CDR3 spans 22 residues. The CDR3 here is CACDAPSNLLGVSSWDTRQLFF. The CDR3 DNA reads as TGTGCCTGTGACGCCCCGTCGAATTTACTGGGGGTCAGCTCCTGGGACACCCGACAGCTGTTTTTC.

By its share, this clone is medium-sized. In the same sample, other DNA sequences code for this CDR3. V gene TRDV3 combines with J gene TRDJ1, with a tentative D call TRDD3 (6 bases). V dropped 4 bases and J dropped 8 bases, with 14 bases sitting between them. CDR3 length: 11 amino acids. Germline assignment: CDR1 TVYSNPD and CDR2 GDNSRS (reference sequence). The CDR3 loop is CASLLGTKLIF. CDR3 in DNA: TGTGCCTCCCTTCTGGGGACCAAACTCATCTTT.

Points on this clone: Compared with germline, one end of the junction differs, possibly owing to a read error. The chain is built from TRDV1 and TRDJ1, with D perhaps being TRDD2 or TRDD3 (5 bases each). The CDR3 extends over 19 amino acids. Germline V gene lookup returns CDR1 TSWWSYY and CDR2 QGS. The CDR3 region has the DNA TGTGCTATTGGGGAACGATTCCCCTACGGTGCTGTTGACACCGATAGACTCATCTTT. Its translation: CAIGERFPYGAVDTDRLIF.

Regarding this clone: This may arise from a read error, as a much more abundant clone is one base away. The rearrangement joins TRDV2 to TRDJ1, with 9 bases identical to TRDD3. In germline, CDR1 is GEAIGNYY, CDR2 EKD. The CDR3 runs 17 residues. With V trimmed by 2 bases and J by 8 bases, 17 bases remained unmatched. This CDR3 is CACDKRVWWGISGKLIF. The CDR3 nucleotides read TGTGCCTGTGACAAGAGGGTCTGGTGGGGGATAAGCGGCAAACTCATCTTT.

The chain recombines TRDV2 with TRDJ1; 10 nucleotides match TRDD3. This CDR3 has 17 amino acids. The germline V gene encodes CDR1 GEAIGNYY and CDR2 EKD. Trimming removed 3 bases from V and 4 bases from J; junction bases left unmatched: 13. The CDR3 sequence: CACDPAWGIGGSDKLIF. The CDR3 nucleotides are TGTGCCTGTGACCCAGCCTGGGGGATAGGGGGCAGCGATAAACTCATCTTT.

By sample share, this clone is medium-sized. The chain uses TRDV2 and TRDJ3; 12 bases agree with TRDD3. This CDR3 has 21 amino acids. The trim removed 0 bases at V and 0 bases at J, leaving 8 bases unmatched. The germline V gene has CDR1 GEAIGNYY and CDR2 EKD. CDR3: CACDTGWGIRWDSWDTRQMFF. The CDR3 nucleotides are TGTGCCTGTGACACCGGCTGGGGGATACGCTGGGACTCCTGGGACACCCGACAGATGTTTTTC.

The chain links TRDV1 to TRDJ1, with TRDD3 matching over 8 bases. Germline CDR1 TSWWSYY, CDR2 QGS. This CDR3 spans 22 amino acids. V shed 2 bases, J shed 3 bases, and the junction held 26 bases outside the gene matches. CDR3 in amino acids: CALGEIAGRSWGTPPDADKLIF. Written as DNA, the CDR3 is TGTGCTCTTGGGGAAATAGCTGGGAGAAGCTGGGGGACCCCGCCGGACGCCGATAAACTCATCTTT.

Of note for this clone: The germline gene is not matched at one end of the junction; a read error may be the cause. This chain connects TRDV2 to TRDJ1, with 9 bases lining up with TRDD3. The length of the CDR3 is 19 residues. In germline, CDR1 is GEAIGNYY, CDR2 EKD. CDR3 DNA sequence: TGTGCCTGTGACACCGTGGCCCACTGGGGGACTTCGTACACCGATAACCTCATCTTT. This codes for CACDTVAHWGTSYTDNLIF.

As to this clone: TCRdb shows a much larger clone's protein in place of this DNA's translation, and the two differ at residue 6, likely through a read error; the protein shown is translated from the DNA. This chain joins TRDV2 and TRDJ1; D call uncertain. V was clipped by 0 bases and J by 5 bases, with 18 bases between them. The CDR3 consists of 16 residues. The germline gives CDR1 GEAIGNYY, CDR2 EKD. CDR3 protein: CACDTRLYPSGDKLIF. Here the CDR3 DNA reads TGTGCCTGTGACACCAGACTCTACCCCAGTGGGGATAAACTCATCTTT.

In this sample, this clone turned up a few times. The chain links TRDV1 to TRDJ2; 10 positions match TRDD3. Trimming at V came to 5 bases and at J to 0 bases, leaving 36 bases not matched to a gene. Germline V lookup: CDR1 TSWWSYY, CDR2 QGS. The CDR3 runs 27 residues. CDR3 loop: CALGPLFLPLSGGIRLRSNSLTAQLFF. DNA of the CDR3: TGTGCTCTTGGGCCACTATTCCTTCCCCTCTCTGGGGGGATACGCTTGAGGTCCAACTCTTTGACAGCACAACTCTTCTTT.

The V gene is TRDV1, the J gene TRDJ1; 8 bases map to TRDD3. There are 23 residues in the CDR3. Germline V gene data show CDR1 as TSWWSYY and CDR2 as QGS. V dropped 4 bases and J dropped 4; count of bases not matched to a gene: 32. In nucleotides, the CDR3 is TGTGCTCTTGGGGCGAGGGTCGCAATTACTACGGGGGGCTGGGGGAGGCAGAGCGATAAACTCATCTTT. It translates to CALGARVAITTGGWGRQSDKLIF.

The genes are TRDV2 and TRDJ1; TRDD3 is a possible D gene (6 bases). Looked up from germline, CDR1 is GEAIGNYY and CDR2 is EKD. This CDR3 contains 12 residues. V dropped 3 bases and J dropped 7 bases, with 11 bases sitting between them. CDR3 nucleotide sequence: TGTGCCTGTGACGGTAGGGGGAGTAAACTCATCTTT. Translated: CACDGRGSKLIF.

The chain joins TRDV2 to TRDJ2; TRDD3 matches 12 bases. This CDR3 is 20 amino acids long. V dropped 0 bases and J dropped 2; count of bases not matched to a gene: 12. CDR1 is GEAIGNYY, CDR2 EKD, per germline. This CDR3 reads CACDTVLAGGYGSLTAQLFF. The CDR3 nucleotides read TGTGCCTGTGACACCGTTTTGGCTGGGGGATACGGGAGCTTGACAGCACAACTCTTCTTT.

For this clone: Given a much more abundant clone one base away, this may be a read error. The V gene is TRDV2, the J gene TRDJ3; 9 nucleotides line up with TRDD3. Trimming cost V 5 bases and J 0 bases; bases outside gene matches: 4. Germline V gives CDR1 GEAIGNYY, CDR2 EKD. The CDR3 loop spans 17 amino acids. CDR3 DNA sequence: TGTGCCTGTGGGTCTGGGGGATGCTCCTGGGACACCCGACAGATGTTTTTC. Translated, it gives CACGSGGCSWDTRQMFF.

V usage is TRDV1 and J usage is TRDJ1; 9 nucleotides match TRDD2. The CDR3 runs 23 residues. J gave up 0 bases and V 0 bases, and 23 bases lay outside the gene matches. Germline V gene lookup returns CDR1 TSWWSYY and CDR2 QGS. The CDR3 is CALGELFGSFLRVRFGYTDKLIF. The CDR3 DNA sequence: TGTGCTCTTGGGGAACTCTTCGGGTCCTTCCTACGAGTTAGGTTTGGGTACACCGATAAACTCATCTTT.

The chain is built from TRDV3 and TRDJ1; D uncertain. V was trimmed by 3 bases and J by 0 bases, leaving 11 bases between them. Germline CDR1 TVYSNPD, CDR2 GDNSRS (reference sequence). The CDR3 totals 13 residues. Here the CDR3 DNA reads TGTGCCTTAACCGAACGCCACACCGATAAACTCATCTTT. Translation gives CALTERHTDKLIF.

This clone was counted between two and nine times. Being one base from a much bigger clone, this may be a read error. The genes are TRDV2 and TRDJ1; 8 bases are shared with TRDD3. J gave up 0 bases and V 3 bases, and 2 bases lay outside the gene matches. Germline V gene data show CDR1 as GEAIGNYY and CDR2 as EKD. This CDR3 is built from 14 residues. CDR3: CACDGLGDTDKLIF. DNA for the CDR3: TGTGCCTGTGACGGACTGGGGGACACCGATAAACTCATCTTT.

This clone is labeled as medium-sized. Within the sample, other DNA sequences also encode this same CDR3. The chain links TRDV2 to TRDJ3; 8 nucleotides match TRDD3. Trimming cost V 0 bases and J 1 base; bases outside gene matches: 16. CDR3 length: 22 amino acids. Per the germline V gene, CDR1 is GEAIGNYY and CDR2 is EKD. The CDR3 region has the DNA TGTGCCTGTGACACCGGACTGGGGGGGAACGGAGTTAGGTCCTGGGACACCCGACAGATGTTTTTC. It translates to CACDTGLGGNGVRSWDTRQMFF.